This TCR beta chain was captured in a study of T-cell reconstitution after alpha-beta-depleted transplantation in children. The CDR3 totals 15 residues. Germline CDR1 SGHAT, CDR2 FQNNGV. With 4 bases removed from V and 1 base from J, the gap between germline ends came to 13 bases. Unique molecular identifiers were used in preparing the TCRbeta library. Each CDR3 protein is one row after TCRdb ran MiXCR on the PCR reads. Counted here are roughly 590,000 distinct CDR3 sequences, roughly 17% occurring once; the ten biggest clones make up 1.1%. In its sample, this clonotype was seen many times. Sample: PBMCs from the stem cell graft donor, taken from the stem cell graft. This clonotype originated in a human donor who donated a stem cell graft to a child with acute myeloid leukemia. This chain uses TRBV11-2 with TRBJ2-5; a weak D match, TRBD2 (5 bases). CDR3 bases: TGTGCCAGCAGCTCCGACGACTACTCCCAAGAGACCCAGTACTTC. Translated: CASSSDDYSQETQYF.